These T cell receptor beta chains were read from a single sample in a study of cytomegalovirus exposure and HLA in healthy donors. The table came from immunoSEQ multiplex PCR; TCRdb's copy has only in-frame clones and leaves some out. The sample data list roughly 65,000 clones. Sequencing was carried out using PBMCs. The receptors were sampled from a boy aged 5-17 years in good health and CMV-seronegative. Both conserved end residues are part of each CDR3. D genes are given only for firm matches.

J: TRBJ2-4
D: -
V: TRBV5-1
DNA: TGCGCCAGCAGCTTGGACAGAAACATTCAGTACTTC
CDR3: CASSLDRNIQYF

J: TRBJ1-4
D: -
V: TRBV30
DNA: TGTGCCTGGAGACAACAGGCAACTAATGAAAAACTGTTTTTT
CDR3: CAWRQQATNEKLFF

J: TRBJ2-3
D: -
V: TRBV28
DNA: TGTGCCAGCAGTTTACAGGGTACAGATACGCAGTATTTT
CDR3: CASSLQGTDTQYF

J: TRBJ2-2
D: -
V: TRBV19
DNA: TGTGCCAGTAGGGGGGACACCGCCCCCACCGGGGAGCTGTTTTTT
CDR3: CASRGDTAPTGELFF

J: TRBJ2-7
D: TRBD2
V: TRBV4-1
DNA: TGCGCCAGCAGTCATCCCGGGACTAGTTTCTACGAGCAGTACTTC
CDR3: CASSHPGTSFYEQYF

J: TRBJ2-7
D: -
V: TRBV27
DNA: TGTGCCAGCAGTCCTTTCGGTATTTCGGGACAAATCTACGAGCAGTACTTC
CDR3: CASSPFGISGQIYEQYF

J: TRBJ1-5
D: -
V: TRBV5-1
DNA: TGCGCCAGCAGCTTGGGGGAGAAAAATCAGCCCCAGCATTTT
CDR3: CASSLGEKNQPQHF

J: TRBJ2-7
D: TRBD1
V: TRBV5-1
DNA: TGCGCCAGCGCGGGACAGGGTACCTACGAGCAGTACTTC
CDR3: CASAGQGTYEQYF

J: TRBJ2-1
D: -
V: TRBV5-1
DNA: TGCGCCAGCATGGCGGATTTTTACAATGAGCAGTTCTTC
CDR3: CASMADFYNEQFF

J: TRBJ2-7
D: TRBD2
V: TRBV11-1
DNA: TGTGCCAGCAGCGCGGGACTAGCGGCTAACGAGCAGTACTTC
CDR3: CASSAGLAANEQYF

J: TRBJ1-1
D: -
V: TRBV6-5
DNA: TGTGCCAGCAGTGCACGACAGAGCGTGAACACTGAAGCTTTCTTT
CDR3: CASSARQSVNTEAFF

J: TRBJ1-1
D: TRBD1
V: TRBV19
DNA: TGTGCCACAGGGGGTCGGGACACTGAAGCTTTCTTT
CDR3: CATGGRDTEAFF

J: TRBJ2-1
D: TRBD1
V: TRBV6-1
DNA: TGTGCCAGCAGAGAGGGACAGGGGGCCGATGAGCAGTTCTTC
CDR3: CASREGQGADEQFF

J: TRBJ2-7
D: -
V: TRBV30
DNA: TGTGCCTGGAGGACACCGGGACTGGCCTACGAGCAGTACTTC
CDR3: CAWRTPGLAYEQYF

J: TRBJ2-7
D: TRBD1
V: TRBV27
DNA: TGTGCCAGCAGTTTAGAGGACAGGGTGGGATACGAGCAGTACTTC
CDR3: CASSLEDRVGYEQYF

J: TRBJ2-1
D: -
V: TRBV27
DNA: TGTGCCAGCAGTCGTTCAGGGTTAGGTGAGCAGTTCTTC
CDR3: CASSRSGLGEQFF

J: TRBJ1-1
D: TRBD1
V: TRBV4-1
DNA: TGCGCCAGCAGCCAAGAAGTACAGGGGGCAAACACTGAAGCTTTCTTT
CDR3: CASSQEVQGANTEAFF

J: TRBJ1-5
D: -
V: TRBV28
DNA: TGTGCCAGCAGTTTCTACCCGTGGGGAGATGGCAATCAGCCCCAGCATTTT
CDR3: CASSFYPWGDGNQPQHF

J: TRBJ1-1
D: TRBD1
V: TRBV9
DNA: TGTGCCAGCAGCGTTTCTCACAGGGGACGGAACACTGAAGCTTTCTTT
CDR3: CASSVSHRGRNTEAFF

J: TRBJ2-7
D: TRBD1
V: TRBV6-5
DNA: TGTGCCAGCAGAACGGGACAGGGGGTCTTCTACGAGCAGTACTTC
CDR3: CASRTGQGVFYEQYF

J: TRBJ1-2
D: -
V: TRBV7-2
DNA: TGTGCCAGCAGCTACCCCAAGGCGGATGGCTACACCTTC
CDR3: CASSYPKADGYTF

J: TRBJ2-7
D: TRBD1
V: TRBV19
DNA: TGTGCCAGTAGTAACCAGGGGGCGGGGGAGCAGTACTTC
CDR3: CASSNQGAGEQYF

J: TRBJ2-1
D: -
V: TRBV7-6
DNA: TGTGCCAGCAGCTTAGCGGGCGGCAGGGGCTCCTACAATGAGCAGTTCTTC
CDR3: CASSLAGGRGSYNEQFF

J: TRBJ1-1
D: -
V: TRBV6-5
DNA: TGTGCCAGCAGTTACCAAGGACACCAGAACACTGAAGCTTTCTTT
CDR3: CASSYQGHQNTEAFF

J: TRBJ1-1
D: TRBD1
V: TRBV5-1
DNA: TGCGCCAGCAGCTTCGGACAGGGTTCTTCTGAAGCTTTCTTT
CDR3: CASSFGQGSSEAFF

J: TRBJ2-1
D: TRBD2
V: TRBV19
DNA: TGTGCCAGTAGCCTTCTTCCGGGAGGGCCCGATGAGCAGTTCTTC
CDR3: CASSLLPGGPDEQFF

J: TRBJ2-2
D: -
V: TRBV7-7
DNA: TGTGCCAGCAGCTTCAGCAACGGGGGCACCGGGGAGCTGTTTTTT
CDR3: CASSFSNGGTGELFF

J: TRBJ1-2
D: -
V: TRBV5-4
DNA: TGTGCCAGCAGCCGCCGATTAACAGCTAACTATGGCTACACCTTC
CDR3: CASSRRLTANYGYTF

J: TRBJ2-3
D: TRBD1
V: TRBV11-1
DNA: TGTGCCCTGACAGGGGGAGGTCGTGGCACAGATACGCAGTATTTT
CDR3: CALTGGGRGTDTQYF

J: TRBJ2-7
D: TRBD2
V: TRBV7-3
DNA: TGTGCCAGCAGCTTAGAGCCACTAGCGGGAGAGGCCGAGCAGTACTTC
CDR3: CASSLEPLAGEAEQYF

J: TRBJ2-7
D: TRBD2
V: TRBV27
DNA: TGTGCCAGCACCCTCGTTGGGGCTAGCGGATCCTACGAGCAGTACTTC
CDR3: CASTLVGASGSYEQYF

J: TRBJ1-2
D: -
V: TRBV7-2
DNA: TGTGCCAGCAGCTTCCAAGGGGCAGGGCCAGGCTATGGCTACACCTTC
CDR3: CASSFQGAGPGYGYTF